This T cell receptor beta chain was sequenced during a study of blood T cell repertoires in COVID-19. Study summary: PBMCs, B-cell-depleted T cells, or T cells were the source of the cDNA or gDNA that made up the material.

As originally analysed: Amplification of reference gene primers provided the estimated nucleated cell counts. The repertoire was sequenced with immunoSEQ multiplex PCR; TCRdb's copy has only in-frame clones and lacks some. The DNA was the basis for D and trimming; V, J and clone size are from that table. The table shows approximately 280,000 clones, with about 91% occurring only once. Looked up from germline, CDR1 is MDHEN and CDR2 is SYDVKM. V gave up 7 bases and J gave up 5 bases; unmatched junction bases: 9. This CDR3 comprises 15 residues. This chain links TRBV28 with TRBJ2-1; 9 positions match TRBD2. This receptor was obtained from a woman in her fifties or sixties with acute or convalescent COVID-19. The sequenced sample was peripheral blood. Here the CDR3 DNA reads TGTGCCAGCAATCTATATAGACTAGCGGACAATGAGCAGTTCTTC. Protein sequence: CASNLYRLADNEQFF.